What follows are 14 T cell receptor beta chains derived from one specimen sequenced in a study of blood T cell repertoires in COVID-19. Produced via immunoSEQ multiplex PCR; TCRdb's table is partial and in-frame only. The profile shows about 320,000 clones, 80% to 90% of them singletons. Source material: PBMCs or T cells enriched from blood (not recorded which). The receptors were sampled from a man aged 30 to 39 who had recovered from COVID-19.

The CDR3 protein is CASSLKRGGYNEQFF. The CDR3 DNA sequence: TGTGCCAGCAGCCTCAAGCGGGGGGGCTACAATGAGCAGTTCTTC. The gene calls are TRBV7-8 and TRBJ2-1; 10 positions agree with TRBD2. The CDR3 sequence is 15 residues long. Losses at the gene ends were 5 bases for V and 3 bases for J; bases not matched to a gene: 4. Germline lookup yields CDR1 SGHVS and CDR2 FQNEAQ.

This clone was counted between two and nine times. V usage is TRBV18 and J usage is TRBJ1-5, with D maybe TRBD1 (6 bases). The V end was cut by 0 bases, the J end by 5 bases, with 14 bases between. CDR1 and CDR2 (germline): KGHSH, LQKENI. The CDR3 consists of 16 residues. The chain's CDR3 is CASSPPNRVRDQPQHF. The CDR3 nucleotides read TGTGCCAGCTCACCACCGAACAGGGTTAGGGATCAGCCCCAGCATTTT.

The chain employs TRBV13 and TRBJ2-5, with D maybe TRBD2 (5 bases). The CDR3 covers 14 residues. V gave up 2 bases and J gave up 5 bases, with 12 bases separating them. Germline V gene data show CDR1 as PRHDT and CDR2 as FYEKMQ (reference sequence). This CDR3 is CASSLSARVETQYF. CDR3 nucleotide sequence: TGTGCCAGCAGCTTATCGGCGCGGGTGGAGACCCAGTACTTC.

The genes are TRBV18 and TRBJ2-7; D is possibly TRBD1 (5 bases). The CDR3 spans 14 residues. With 2 bases removed from V and 5 bases from J, the gap between germline ends came to 13 bases. Germline-derived CDR1 and CDR2 are KGHSH and LQKENI. Here the CDR3 DNA reads TGTGCCAGCTCACCAGACAGCTCGGGCGACGAGCAGTACTTC. Translation gives CASSPDSSGDEQYF.

The chain carries TRBV12-3 or TRBV12-4 and TRBJ2-3; D uncertain. V was shortened by 2 bases and J by 6 bases, with 9 bases between the two germline ends. The CDR3 extends over 13 amino acids. CDR3 protein: CASSLLPQDTQYF. In DNA, the CDR3 is TGTGCCAGCAGTTTACTCCCCCAGGATACGCAGTATTTT.

The CDR3 sequence: CASSLGGRNSGNTIYF. In DNA form, the CDR3 reads TGTGCCAGCAGCTTGGGGGGGCGAAACTCTGGAAACACCATATATTTT. The rearrangement joins TRBV5-4 to TRBJ1-3; tentative D call: TRBD1 (6 bases). V was trimmed by 0 bases and J by 0 bases, leaving 10 bases between them. Germline V gene lookup returns CDR1 SGHNT and CDR2 YYREEE (reference sequence). This CDR3 has 16 residues.

The chain couples TRBV2 to TRBJ2-7; no definite D call. The CDR3 has 12 residues. Trimming shortened V by 8 bases and J by 0 bases, and 8 bases separated the two germline ends. Per germline, CDR1 SNHLY and CDR2 FYNNEI. The CDR3 here is CASQSNSYEQYF. The CDR3 DNA follows: TGTGCCAGCCAATCCAACTCCTACGAGCAGTACTTC.

The chain employs TRBV19 and TRBJ1-5; TRBD1 matches at 8 bases. V shed 5 bases and J 9 bases; nucleotides not matched to a gene: 9. The CDR3 runs to 14 residues. Germline CDR1 reads LNHDA; CDR2 reads SQIVND (reference sequence). CDR3 region: CASSPTGGAAPQHF. The CDR3, as DNA: TGTGCCAGTAGTCCTACAGGGGGGGCGGCGCCCCAGCATTTT.

CDR3 sequence reads: CAWSPVGGARGQPQHF. The CDR3 DNA reads as TGTGCCTGGAGTCCGGTGGGGGGGGCGAGGGGTCAGCCCCAGCATTTT. V gene TRBV30 combines with J gene TRBJ1-5, with a tentative D call TRBD1 (6 bases). Trimming removed 2 bases at V and 6 bases at J, with 20 bases between. The CDR3 has 16 residues. Germline assignment: CDR1 GTSNPN and CDR2 SVGIG (reference sequence). Using reference TRBV30 and TRBJ1-5 for the parts outside the CDR3, the full variable domain is SQTIHQWPATLVQPVGSPLSLECTVEGTSNPNLYWYRQAAGRGLQLLFYSVGIGQISSEVPQNLSASRPQDRQFILSSKKLLLSDSGFYLCAWSPVGGARGQPQHFGDGTRLSIL.

This chain links TRBV5-4 with TRBJ1-4; TRBD1 might be the D (6 bases). Trimming took 0 bases from V and 8 from J, leaving 11 bases between them. This CDR3 spans 14 amino acids. Germline assignment: CDR1 SGHNT and CDR2 YYREEE (reference sequence). The CDR3 loop is CASSLEQGDEKLFF. DNA for the CDR3: TGTGCCAGCAGCTTGGAACAGGGAGACGAAAAACTGTTTTTT.

V and J are TRBV3-1 (or the pseudogene TRBV3-2) and TRBJ1-1; the D is unclear. The V end lost 3 bases, the J end lost 3 bases, and 5 bases lay between the germline ends. Germline-derived CDR1 and CDR2 are LGHDT and YNNKEL (reference sequence). This CDR3 comprises 12 residues. The DNA of the CDR3 is TGTGCCAGCAGCCACAGGTACACTGAAGCTTTCTTT. Its translation is CASSHRYTEAFF.

V gene TRBV4-1 combines with J gene TRBJ2-5; D is unclear. Between the trimmed V and J ends, which lost 2 bases and 4 bases, there was a span of 8 bases. The germline CDR1 and CDR2 sequences are MGHRA and YSYEKL. The CDR3 loop spans 13 amino acids. The CDR3 DNA follows: TGCGCCAGCAGCCAACGCCGGTCAGAGACCCAGTACTTC. Amino acids: CASSQRRSETQYF.

The CDR3, as DNA: TGTGCCAGTAGTACGCGGGACGATCTCTATGGCTACACCTTC. Encoded protein: CASSTRDDLYGYTF. The chain has TRBV19 and TRBJ1-2, with a possible D match to TRBD1 (5 bases). Trimming took 4 bases from V and 4 from J, leaving 13 bases between them. The CDR3 has 14 residues. The germline CDR1 and CDR2 sequences are LNHDA and SQIVND (reference sequence).

The rearrangement links TRBV5-1 to TRBJ1-1; D is undetermined. Germline V gene data show CDR1 as SGHRS and CDR2 as YFSETQ. This CDR3 contains 13 residues. Trimming took off 7 bases at V and 2 bases at J, with 12 bases between the two ends. In DNA, the CDR3 is TGCGCCAGCGCTGGCGAGGTCAACACTGAAGCTTTCTTT. Amino acids: CASAGEVNTEAFF.